The 2 T cell receptor beta chains in this list originate from one sample, sequenced in a study of CXCR3-negative and CXCR3-positive naive CD8 T cells. Their cognate antigens are unknown. The TRB libraries of cDNA were built by UMI-labeled 5' RACE. For each CDR3 protein, TCRdb gives one entry from its re-call of the 5' RACE reads, without DNA. The sample totals 150,000 to 170,000 distinct CDR3 sequences. Study-level points and caveats: Hydrophobicity was higher for TRB CDR3s found in CXCR3-positive naive cells than in CXCR3-negative naive cells.

The sequenced sample was naive CXCR3+ CD8+ T cells from blood. Noted subset: CD45RO-CCR7+CD27+CD95- naive CD8+ T cells expressing CXCR3 (TNR3+). The receptors come from a human donor in good health. Some clones in this sample may be carry-over from other donors' samples.

J is TRBJ2-1 and V is TRBV29-1; no DNA is available, so the TRBD2 call from TCRdb remains unchecked. The germline gives CDR1 SQVTM, CDR2 ANQGSEA. This CDR3 contains 15 residues. CDR3 protein: CSVEYTSGRVDEQFF.

The gene calls are TRBV20-1 and TRBJ2-2; TCRdb calls TRBD1, which cannot be checked without DNA. This CDR3 has 14 amino acids. Germline loops: CDR1 DFQATT, CDR2 SNEGSKA (reference sequence). The CDR3 reads CSATKTGAVGELFF.